What follows are 17 T cell receptor beta chains derived from one specimen sequenced in a study of early T cells in non-severe SARS-CoV-2 infection (dated by TCRdb to the early 2020s). Libraries were prepared through 5' RACE. TCRdb records NextSeq 500 as the sequencer. TCRdb cleaned the public reads at Q25 with fastp, built clones with MiXCR and kept in-frame beta chains. CDR3 protein sequences are deduplicated, and each keeps its most common genes and DNA. The sample table contains tens of thousands of distinct CDR3 sequences; only one count was recorded for around an eighth of them. The ten largest clones take up about 4% of the sample. Sequencing used whole blood. The receptors shown here come from an adult who was a healthcare worker with PCR-confirmed SARS-CoV-2 infection or an uninfected control (not recorded which).

This clonotype appeared many times. This rearrangement joins TRBV5-4 to TRBJ2-3; 8 bases line up with TRBD2. J lost 5 bases, V lost 0 bases, and 8 bases had no gene match. The CDR3 extends over 16 amino acids. Germline V gene data show CDR1 as SGHNT and CDR2 as YYREEE (reference sequence). The CDR3 loop is CASSLGGGRKRDTQYF. The CDR3 DNA reads TGTGCCAGCAGCTTGGGGGGCGGGAGGAAGAGAGATACGCAGTATTTT.

J is TRBJ2-7 and V is TRBV5-4, with 11 bases that match TRBD2. Per the germline V gene, CDR1 is SGHNT and CDR2 is YYREEE (reference sequence). CDR3 size: 15 residues. Losses at the gene ends were 5 bases for V and 7 bases for J; bases not matched to a gene: 11. The CDR3 bases are TGTGCCAGCAGTTACTCACTAGCGGGAGTACAAGAGCAGTACTTC. Residues: CASSYSLAGVQEQYF.

Concerning this clonotype: This clone may be a read error of a much larger clone one base away. CDR3 amino acids: CTSRTGLSNQPQHF. The CDR3 region has the DNA TGTACCAGCAGGACAGGGTTAAGCAATCAGCCCCAGCATTTT. V usage is TRBV2 and J usage is TRBJ1-5, with 8 bases lining up with TRBD1. This CDR3 comprises 14 residues. Per germline, CDR1 SNHLY and CDR2 FYNNEI.

This clonotype was picked up a small number of times. This rearrangement joins TRBV5-1 to TRBJ2-7; D uncertain. The V gene lost 2 bases and the J gene lost 2 bases, with 8 bases spanning the gap. The CDR3 length is 13 residues. Germline CDR1 and CDR2: SGHRS and YFSETQ. CDR3 sequence reads: CASSFEQTYEQYF. Written as DNA, the CDR3 is TGCGCCAGCAGCTTCGAACAGACCTACGAGCAGTACTTC.

The chain recombines TRBV28 with TRBJ1-6, with D uncertain. V was pared by 6 bases and J by 7 bases, with 10 bases between. The germline V gene has CDR1 MDHEN and CDR2 SYDVKM. This CDR3 is 13 amino acids long. The CDR3 sequence: CASRLYANSPLHF. The CDR3 bases are TGTGCCAGCAGACTTTATGCGAATTCACCCCTCCACTTT.

The V and J genes are TRBV9 and TRBJ2-1; 7 nucleotides align to TRBD2. This CDR3 comprises 12 residues. Germline V gives CDR1 SGDLS, CDR2 YYNGEE. V lost 4 bases and J lost 12; bases outside the gene matches: 7. In DNA, the CDR3 is TGTGCCAGCAGCCCTAGCGGCGGTGCGCAGTTCTTC. Translated, it gives CASSPSGGAQFF.

This clonotype has just a few counts. This rearrangement joins TRBV5-1 to TRBJ2-3, with D maybe TRBD2 (5 bases). The CDR3 is 15 residues long. The V and J ends lost 0 bases and 2 bases respectively, with 10 bases between them. CDR1 is SGHRS, CDR2 YFSETQ, per germline. The CDR3 sequence is CASSLGLASTDTQYF. The CDR3 coding sequence is TGCGCCAGCAGCTTGGGGCTAGCCTCCACAGATACGCAGTATTTT. Together with reference TRBV5-1 and TRBJ2-3, the CDR3 gives the full variable domain: KAGVTQTPRYLIKTRGQQVTLSCSPISGHRSVSWYQQTPGQGLQFLFEYFSETQRNKGNFPGRFSGRQFSNSRSEMNVSTLELGDSALYLCASSLGLASTDTQYFGPGTRLTVL.

This clonotype was seen repeatedly, ten times or more. The rearrangement uses TRBV11-3 and TRBJ2-1; 7 positions match TRBD2. Germline CDR1 reads SGHNT; CDR2 reads YENEEA. The CDR3 runs 13 residues. V lost 1 base and J lost 6; bases outside the gene matches: 0. The DNA of the CDR3 is TGTGCCAGCAGCTTAGGCGGGAGCAATGAGCAGTTCTTC. Translating gives CASSLGGSNEQFF.

This sequence joins TRBV18 and TRBJ2-7; TRBD2 agrees at 8 bases. CDR1 is KGHSH and CDR2 is LQKENI in the germline V gene. The CDR3 covers 15 residues. V trimming: 4 bases; J trimming: 2 bases; junction bases outside the gene matches: 7. The CDR3, as DNA: TGTGCCAGCTCACGAGCCGGGACTAGAGCCTACGAGCAGTACTTC. Protein: CASSRAGTRAYEQYF. The full variable domain, with the rest looked up from reference TRBV18 and TRBJ2-7, is NAGVMQNPRHLVRRRGQEARLRCSPMKGHSHVYWYRQLPEEGLKFMVYLQKENIIDESGMPKERFSAEFPKEGPSILRIQQVVRGDSAAYFCASSRAGTRAYEQYFGPGTRLTVT.

This clonotype was recorded many times. This chain uses TRBV5-1 with TRBJ1-6; unclear D gene. Germline CDR1 SGHRS, CDR2 YFSETQ. Between the trimmed V and J ends, which lost 3 bases and 9 bases, there was a span of 13 bases. The CDR3 totals 14 residues. The CDR3 spells CASSSTDRGSPLHF. CDR3 DNA: TGCGCCAGCAGCTCCACGGACCGGGGTTCACCCCTCCACTTT.

This chain links TRBV10-1 with TRBJ2-3; D is ambiguous. The CDR3 runs to 13 residues. Germline CDR1 is WNHNN and CDR2 is SYGVQD (reference sequence). V was pared by 3 bases and J by 10 bases, with 14 bases between. The CDR3 DNA reads as TGCGCCAGCAGTGAAAATAGCATCGATTCGCAGTATTTT. As protein: CASSENSIDSQYF.

V usage is TRBV11-1 and J usage is TRBJ2-7, with D perhaps TRBD1 (6 bases). The germline CDR1 and CDR2 sequences are SGHAT and FQDESV (reference sequence). V was shortened by 5 bases and J by 5 bases, with 28 bases between the two germline ends. The CDR3 length is 18 residues. As DNA, the CDR3 is TGTGCCAGCAGCCCCGGAAGGGGGTATCCGAATCGGCCTCACGAGCAGTACTTC. Translation: CASSPGRGYPNRPHEQYF.

There are many counts of this clonotype. The V call is TRBV6-6, the J call TRBJ2-3; the match to TRBD2 covers 13 bases. The CDR3 runs to 16 residues. CDR1 and CDR2 (germline): MNHNY, SVGAGI (reference sequence). The V and J ends lost 5 bases and 0 bases, in that order; junction bases with no gene match: 2. The CDR3 protein is CASSGTSGTSTDTQYF. The CDR3 DNA sequence: TGTGCCAGCAGTGGGACTAGCGGGACTAGCACAGATACGCAGTATTTT.

About this clonotype itself: This may stem from a read error, because a much larger clone lies one nucleotide away. The CDR3 does not close with the conserved phenylalanine or tryptophan, likely indicating a read error. This sequence joins TRBV7-9 and TRBJ2-3; 7 positions agree with TRBD2. Germline-derived CDR1 and CDR2 are SEHNR and FQNEAQ (reference sequence). V shed 6 bases, J shed 4 bases, and the junction held 10 bases outside the gene matches. The CDR3 is made up of 15 amino acids. This CDR3 is CASSPADRGADTQYS. Written as DNA, the CDR3 is TGTGCCAGCAGTCCTGCGGACCGGGGGGCAGATACGCAGTATTCT.

This clonotype occurred many times. The rearrangement uses TRBV28 and TRBJ2-1; 11 bases match TRBD1. The CDR3 loop spans 16 amino acids. The germline V gene has CDR1 MDHEN and CDR2 SYDVKM. The V gene end was trimmed by 2 bases and the J gene end by 9 bases; junction bases not matched to a gene: 9. This CDR3 is CASSLAGTGGIGEQFF. In DNA, the CDR3 is TGTGCCAGCAGTTTAGCCGGGACAGGGGGGATTGGTGAGCAGTTCTTC.

V gene TRBV18 combines with J gene TRBJ2-7, with D possibly being TRBD1 or TRBD2 (5 bases each). The germline V and J ends were trimmed by 0 bases and 5 bases, with 14 bases remaining between them. CDR1 and CDR2 from the germline V gene are KGHSH and LQKENI. This CDR3 region has 15 residues. CDR3 region: CASSPPVRGGDEQYF. CDR3 DNA sequence: TGTGCCAGCTCACCACCGGTGAGGGGTGGGGACGAGCAGTACTTC.

Many counts were recorded for this clonotype. The V call is TRBV28, the J call TRBJ2-4; 10 bases agree with TRBD1. This CDR3 is 14 amino acids long. The J segment lost 7 bases and the V segment lost 5 bases, leaving 5 bases of the junction unmatched. Germline assignment: CDR1 MDHEN and CDR2 SYDVKM. As DNA, the CDR3 is TGTGCCAGCAGTCCGTCGACAGGGGGCAACATTCAGTACTTC. This sequence encodes CASSPSTGGNIQYF.